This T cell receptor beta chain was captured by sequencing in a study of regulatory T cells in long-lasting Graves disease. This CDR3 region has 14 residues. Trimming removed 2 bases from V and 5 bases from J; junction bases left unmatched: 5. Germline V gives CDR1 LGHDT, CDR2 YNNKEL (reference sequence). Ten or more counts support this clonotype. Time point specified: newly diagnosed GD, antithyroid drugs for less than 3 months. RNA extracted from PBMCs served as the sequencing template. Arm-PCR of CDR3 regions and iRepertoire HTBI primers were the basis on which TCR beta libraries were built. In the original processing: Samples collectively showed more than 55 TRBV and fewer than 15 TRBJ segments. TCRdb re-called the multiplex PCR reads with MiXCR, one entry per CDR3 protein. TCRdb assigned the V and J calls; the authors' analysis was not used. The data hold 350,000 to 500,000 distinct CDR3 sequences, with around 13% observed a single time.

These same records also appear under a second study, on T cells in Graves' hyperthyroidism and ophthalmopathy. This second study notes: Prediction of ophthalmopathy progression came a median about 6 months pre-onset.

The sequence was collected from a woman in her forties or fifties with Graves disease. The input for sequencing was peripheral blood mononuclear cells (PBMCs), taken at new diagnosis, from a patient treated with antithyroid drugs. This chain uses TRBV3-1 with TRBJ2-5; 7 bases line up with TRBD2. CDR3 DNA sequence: TGTGCCAGCAGCCAAAGTCTAGCGGAGGAGACCCAGTACTTC. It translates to CASSQSLAEETQYF.